This T cell receptor beta chain appears in the sequencing data of a study of cytotoxic CD8 clonotypes in ibrutinib-treated CLL. Only one count was recorded for this clone. Sequencing used immunoSEQ multiplex PCR; TCRdb keeps in-frame clones, though not all of them. Of 200,000 to 250,000 clones listed, nearly 80% were seen once; the top ten hold approximately 10%. The sequencing here drew on PBMCs, taken after 12 months of ibrutinib treatment. This receptor was obtained from a human donor with chronic lymphocytic leukemia.

CDR3 DNA: TGTGCCAGCAGTGAAGCCCCGGGCACCAAAAACATTCAGTACTTC. Translating it yields CASSEAPGTKNIQYF. The chain combines TRBV2 with TRBJ2-4; D gene ambiguous. Germline assignment: CDR1 SNHLY and CDR2 FYNNEI. The CDR3 has 15 residues. Trimming took 0 bases from V and 2 from J, leaving 8 bases between them.